The clone carrying this T cell receptor beta chain was observed at least ten times. TCRbeta library preparation incorporated unique molecular identifiers. TCRdb itself ran the PCR reads through MiXCR, one entry per CDR3 protein. The sample lists about 610,000 distinct CDR3 sequences, 8% to 11% occurring once. This CDR3 contains 13 residues. Germline lookup yields CDR1 SGHRS and CDR2 YFSETQ. V lost 4 bases and J lost 4, with 9 bases in between. The data belong to a study of T-cell reconstitution after alpha-beta-depleted transplantation in children. The specimen comprised PBMCs from the stem cell graft donor, sampled from the stem cell graft. This receptor was obtained from a human donor who donated a stem cell graft to a child with acute myeloid leukemia. The genes are TRBV5-1 and TRBJ2-1; no clear D gene. CDR3 sequence: CASSASPYNEQFF. CDR3 DNA: TGCGCCAGCAGCGCATCTCCATACAATGAGCAGTTCTTC. The full variable domain, its missing parts supplied by reference TRBV5-1 and TRBJ2-1, is KAGVTQTPRYLIKTRGQQVTLSCSPISGHRSVSWYQQTPGQGLQFLFEYFSETQRNKGNFPGRFSGRQFSNSRSEMNVSTLELGDSALYLCASSASPYNEQFFGPGTRLTVL.